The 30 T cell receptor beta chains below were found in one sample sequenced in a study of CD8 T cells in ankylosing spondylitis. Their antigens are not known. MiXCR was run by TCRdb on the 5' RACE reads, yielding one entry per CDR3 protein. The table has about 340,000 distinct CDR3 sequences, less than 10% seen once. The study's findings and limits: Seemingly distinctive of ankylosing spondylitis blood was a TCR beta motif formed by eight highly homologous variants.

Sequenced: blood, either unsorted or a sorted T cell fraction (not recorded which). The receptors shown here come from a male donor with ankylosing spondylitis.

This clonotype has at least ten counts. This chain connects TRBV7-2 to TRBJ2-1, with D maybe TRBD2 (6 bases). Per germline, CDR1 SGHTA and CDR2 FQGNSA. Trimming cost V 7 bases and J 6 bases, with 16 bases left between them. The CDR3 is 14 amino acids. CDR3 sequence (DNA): TGTGCCAGCATCACCCGGGACTCTCTCAATGAGCAGTTCTTC. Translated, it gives CASITRDSLNEQFF.

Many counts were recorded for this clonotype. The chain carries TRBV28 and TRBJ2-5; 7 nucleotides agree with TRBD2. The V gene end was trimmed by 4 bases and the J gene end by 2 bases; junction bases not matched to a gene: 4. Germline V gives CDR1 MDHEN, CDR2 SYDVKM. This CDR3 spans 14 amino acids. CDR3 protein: CASSYRGGQETQYF. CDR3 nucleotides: TGTGCCAGCAGTTATCGGGGAGGGCAAGAGACCCAGTACTTC. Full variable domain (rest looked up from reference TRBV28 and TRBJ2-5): DVKVTQSSRYLVKRTGEKVFLECVQDMDHENMFWYRQDPGLGLRLIYFSYDVKMKEKGDIPEGYSVSREKKERFSLILESASTNQTSMYLCASSYRGGQETQYFGPGTRLLVL.

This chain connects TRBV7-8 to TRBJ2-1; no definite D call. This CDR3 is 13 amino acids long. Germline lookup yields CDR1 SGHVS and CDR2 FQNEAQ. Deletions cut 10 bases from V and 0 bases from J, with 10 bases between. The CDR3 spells CATGAVSYNEQFF. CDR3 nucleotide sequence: TGTGCCACCGGAGCTGTCTCCTACAATGAGCAGTTCTTC.

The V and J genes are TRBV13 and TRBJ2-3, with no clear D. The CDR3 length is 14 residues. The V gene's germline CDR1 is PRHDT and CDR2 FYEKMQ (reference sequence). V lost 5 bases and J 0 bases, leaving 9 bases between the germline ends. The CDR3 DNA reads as TGTGCCAGCAGCCCCGCAACTAGCACAGATACGCAGTATTTT. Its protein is CASSPATSTDTQYF.

CDR3 DNA sequence: TGTGCCAGCAGTTACTTAGGGACAGGGGACGGAGCCTACGAGCAGTACTTC. It specifies CASSYLGTGDGAYEQYF. The genes are TRBV6-5 and TRBJ2-7; TRBD1 aligns across 10 bases. Losses at the gene ends were 1 base for V and 2 bases for J; bases not matched to a gene: 8. Per germline, CDR1 MNHEY and CDR2 SVGAGI. The CDR3 has 17 residues.

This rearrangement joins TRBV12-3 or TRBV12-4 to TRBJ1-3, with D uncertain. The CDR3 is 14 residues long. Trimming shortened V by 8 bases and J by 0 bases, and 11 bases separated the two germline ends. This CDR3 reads CASLPVSSGNTIYF. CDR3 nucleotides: TGTGCCAGCCTCCCAGTTAGCTCTGGAAACACCATATATTTT.

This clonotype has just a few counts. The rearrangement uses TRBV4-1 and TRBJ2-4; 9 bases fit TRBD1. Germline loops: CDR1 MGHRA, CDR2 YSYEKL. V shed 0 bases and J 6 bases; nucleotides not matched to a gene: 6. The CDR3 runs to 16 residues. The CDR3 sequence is CASSQDLGQGRNIQYF. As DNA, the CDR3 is TGCGCCAGCAGCCAAGATTTGGGACAGGGAAGAAACATTCAGTACTTC.

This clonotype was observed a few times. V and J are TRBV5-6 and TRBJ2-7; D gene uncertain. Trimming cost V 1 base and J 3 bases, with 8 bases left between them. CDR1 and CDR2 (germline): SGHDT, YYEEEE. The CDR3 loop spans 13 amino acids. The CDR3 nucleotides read TGTGCCAGCAGCTTGCGCCTCTTCTACGAGCAGTACTTC. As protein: CASSLRLFYEQYF.

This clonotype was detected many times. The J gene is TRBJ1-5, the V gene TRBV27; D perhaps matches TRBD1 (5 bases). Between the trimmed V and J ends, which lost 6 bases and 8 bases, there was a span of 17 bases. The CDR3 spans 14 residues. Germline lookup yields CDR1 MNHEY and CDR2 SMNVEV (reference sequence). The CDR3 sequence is CASSPWGPGEPQHF. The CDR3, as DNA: TGTGCCAGCAGCCCCTGGGGACCGGGGGAGCCCCAGCATTTT.

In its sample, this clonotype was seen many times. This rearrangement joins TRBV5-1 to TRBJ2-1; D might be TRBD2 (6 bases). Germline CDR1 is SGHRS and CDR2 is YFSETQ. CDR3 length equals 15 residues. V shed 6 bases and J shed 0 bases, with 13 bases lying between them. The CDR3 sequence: CASTRTMSSYNEQFF. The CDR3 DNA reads TGCGCCAGCACCCGGACTATGAGCTCCTACAATGAGCAGTTCTTC. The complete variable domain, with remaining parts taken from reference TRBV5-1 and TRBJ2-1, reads KAGVTQTPRYLIKTRGQQVTLSCSPISGHRSVSWYQQTPGQGLQFLFEYFSETQRNKGNFPGRFSGRQFSNSRSEMNVSTLELGDSALYLCASTRTMSSYNEQFFGPGTRLTVL.

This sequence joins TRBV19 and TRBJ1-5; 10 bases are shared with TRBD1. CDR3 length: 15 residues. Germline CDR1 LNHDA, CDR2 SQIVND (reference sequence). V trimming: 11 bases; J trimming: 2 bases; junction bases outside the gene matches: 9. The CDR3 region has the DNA TGTGCCTGTAAAGACAGGGGGCGCGGCAATCAGCCCCAGCATTTT. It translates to CACKDRGRGNQPQHF.

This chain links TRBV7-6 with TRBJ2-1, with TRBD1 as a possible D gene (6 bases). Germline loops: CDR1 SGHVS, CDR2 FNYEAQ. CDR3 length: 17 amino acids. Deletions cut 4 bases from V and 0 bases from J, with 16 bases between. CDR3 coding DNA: TGTGCCAGCAGCTCAGATCCCGGGACAAGCTCCTACAATGAGCAGTTCTTC. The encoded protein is CASSSDPGTSSYNEQFF.

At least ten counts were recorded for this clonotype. The CDR3 protein is CASSLARYNEQFF. The CDR3 region has the DNA TGTGCCAGCAGCTTAGCCAGGTACAATGAGCAGTTCTTC. This chain joins TRBV11-3 and TRBJ2-1, with unresolved D. Germline V gene sequence: CDR1 SGHNT, CDR2 YENEEA. The CDR3 covers 13 residues. V was shortened by 1 base and J by 4 bases, with 5 bases between the two germline ends. The entire variable domain, with the rest obtained from reference TRBV11-3 and TRBJ2-1, is as follows: EAGVVQSPRYKIIEKKQPVAFWCNPISGHNTLYWYLQNLGQGPELLIRYENEEAVDDSQLPKDRFSAERLKGVDSTLKIQPAELGDSAVYLCASSLARYNEQFFGPGTRLTVL.

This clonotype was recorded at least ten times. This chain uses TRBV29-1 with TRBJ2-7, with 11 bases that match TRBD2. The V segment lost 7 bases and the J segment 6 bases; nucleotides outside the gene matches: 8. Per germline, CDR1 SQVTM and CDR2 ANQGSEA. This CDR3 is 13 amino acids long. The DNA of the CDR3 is TGCAGCGCAGACACTAGCGGGAGTGGCGAGCAGTACTTC. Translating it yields CSADTSGSGEQYF.

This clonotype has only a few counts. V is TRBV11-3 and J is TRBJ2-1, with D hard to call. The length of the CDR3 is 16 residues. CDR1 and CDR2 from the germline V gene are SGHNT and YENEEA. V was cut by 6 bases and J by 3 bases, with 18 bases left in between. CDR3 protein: CASSKARQSNYNEQFF. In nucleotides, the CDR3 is TGTGCCAGCAGTAAGGCGAGGCAGTCGAACTACAATGAGCAGTTCTTC.

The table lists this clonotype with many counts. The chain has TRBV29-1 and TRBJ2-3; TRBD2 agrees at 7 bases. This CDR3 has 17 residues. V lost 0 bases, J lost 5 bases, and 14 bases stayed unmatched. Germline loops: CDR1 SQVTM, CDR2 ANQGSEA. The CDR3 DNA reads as TGCAGCGTTGAAGAATGGGGCGGGAGCACGGGGGTAGATACGCAGTATTTT. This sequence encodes CSVEEWGGSTGVDTQYF.

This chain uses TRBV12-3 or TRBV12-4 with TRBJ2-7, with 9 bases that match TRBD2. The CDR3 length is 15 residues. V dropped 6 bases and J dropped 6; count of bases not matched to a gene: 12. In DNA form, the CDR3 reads TGTGCCAGCAGCCAGACTAGCGGAGGAGGAGCCGAGCAGTACTTC. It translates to CASSQTSGGGAEQYF.

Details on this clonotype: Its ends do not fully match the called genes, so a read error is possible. DNA for the CDR3: TGTGCCAGCAGCTACCAGGGGAGTTCCTACATTGAGCAGTTCTTC. This sequence encodes CASSYQGSSYIEQFF. The chain recombines TRBV5-6 with TRBJ2-1; D perhaps matches TRBD1 (6 bases). The CDR3 is made up of 15 amino acids. Germline assignment: CDR1 SGHDT and CDR2 YYEEEE. The entire variable domain, with the rest obtained from reference TRBV5-6 and TRBJ2-1, is as follows: DAGVTQSPTHLIKTRGQQVTLRCSPKSGHDTVSWYQQALGQGPQFIFQYYEEEERQRGNFPDRFSGHQFPNYSSELNVNALLLGDSALYLCASSYQGSSYIEQFFGPGTRLTVL.

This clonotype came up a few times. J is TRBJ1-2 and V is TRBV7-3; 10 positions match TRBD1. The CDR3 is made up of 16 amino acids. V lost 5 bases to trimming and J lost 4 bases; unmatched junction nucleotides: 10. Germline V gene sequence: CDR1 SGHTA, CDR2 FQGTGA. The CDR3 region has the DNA TGTGCCAGCAGCCCCCAAGCCGGGACAGGGGCCTATGGCTACACCTTC. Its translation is CASSPQAGTGAYGYTF.

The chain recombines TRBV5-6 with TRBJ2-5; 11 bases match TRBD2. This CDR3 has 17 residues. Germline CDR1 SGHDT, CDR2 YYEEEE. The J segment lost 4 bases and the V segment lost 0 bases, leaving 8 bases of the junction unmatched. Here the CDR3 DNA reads TGTGCCAGCAGCTTGGTGGTAGCGGGAGGGCCAGGAGAGACCCAGTACTTC. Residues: CASSLVVAGGPGETQYF.

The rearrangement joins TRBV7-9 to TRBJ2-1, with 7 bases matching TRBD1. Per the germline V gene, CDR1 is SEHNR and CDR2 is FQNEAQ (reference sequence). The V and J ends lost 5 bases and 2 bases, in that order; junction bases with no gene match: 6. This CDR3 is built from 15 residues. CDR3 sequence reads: CASSTEGQAYNEQFF. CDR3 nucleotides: TGTGCCAGCAGCACCGAAGGACAGGCCTACAATGAGCAGTTCTTC.

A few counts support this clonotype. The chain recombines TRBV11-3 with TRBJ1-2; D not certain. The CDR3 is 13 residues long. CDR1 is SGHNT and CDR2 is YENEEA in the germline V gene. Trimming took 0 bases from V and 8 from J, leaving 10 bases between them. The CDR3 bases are TGTGCCAGCAGCTTAGACCGGACTACCGGCTACACCTTC. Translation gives CASSLDRTTGYTF.

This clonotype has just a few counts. Written as DNA, the CDR3 is TGTGCCACCAGCAGAGAACGGGTCCTCGGGGGTGACAAAAACATTCAGTACTTC. Residues: CATSRERVLGGDKNIQYF. The gene calls are TRBV15 and TRBJ2-4, with a weak D call TRBD2 (6 bases). This CDR3 has 18 amino acids. V shed 0 bases and J shed 3 bases, with 18 bases lying between them. Germline V gene sequence: CDR1 LNHNV, CDR2 YYDKDF (reference sequence).

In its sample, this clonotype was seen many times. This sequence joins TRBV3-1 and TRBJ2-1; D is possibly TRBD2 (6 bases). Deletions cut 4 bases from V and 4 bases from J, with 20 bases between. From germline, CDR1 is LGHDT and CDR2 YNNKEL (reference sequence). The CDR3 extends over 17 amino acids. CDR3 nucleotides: TGTGCCAGCAGCCGATTAGATGCTGGCGGGGTTTACAATGAGCAGTTCTTC. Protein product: CASSRLDAGGVYNEQFF.

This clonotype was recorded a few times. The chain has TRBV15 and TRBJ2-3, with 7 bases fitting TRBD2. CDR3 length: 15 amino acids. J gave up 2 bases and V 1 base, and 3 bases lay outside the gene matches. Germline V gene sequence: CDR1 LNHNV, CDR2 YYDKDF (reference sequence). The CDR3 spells CATSRVLADTDTQYF. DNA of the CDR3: TGTGCCACCAGCAGAGTCCTAGCGGACACAGATACGCAGTATTTT.

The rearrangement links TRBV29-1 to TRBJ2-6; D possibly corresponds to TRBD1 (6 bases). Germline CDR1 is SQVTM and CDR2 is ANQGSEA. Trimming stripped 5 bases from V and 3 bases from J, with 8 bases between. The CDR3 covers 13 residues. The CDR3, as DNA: TGCAGCGTTAACAGGGTTGGGGCCAACGTCCTGACTTTC. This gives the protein CSVNRVGANVLTF.

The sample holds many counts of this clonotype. This chain's CDR3 is CASSSGATNEKLFF. DNA of the CDR3: TGCGCCAGCAGCTCGGGAGCAACTAATGAAAAACTGTTTTTT. V and J are TRBV5-1 and TRBJ1-4; D is unclear. The CDR3 is made up of 14 amino acids. V lost 3 bases and J lost 0, with 6 bases in between. Germline V CDR1 and CDR2: SGHRS, YFSETQ.

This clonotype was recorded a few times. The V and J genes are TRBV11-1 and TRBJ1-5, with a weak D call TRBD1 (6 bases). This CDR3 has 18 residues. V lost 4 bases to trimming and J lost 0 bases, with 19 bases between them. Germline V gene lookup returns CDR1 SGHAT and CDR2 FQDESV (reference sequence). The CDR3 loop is CASSSEGGDLNSNQPQHF. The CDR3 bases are TGTGCCAGCAGCTCGGAGGGGGGGGACCTAAATAGCAATCAGCCCCAGCATTTT.

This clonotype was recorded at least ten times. The chain's CDR3 is CASRMQGRTDTQYF. CDR3 nucleotide sequence: TGTGCCTCCCGGATGCAGGGACGCACAGATACGCAGTATTTT. This rearrangement joins TRBV10-3 to TRBJ2-3, with D perhaps given as TRBD1 or TRBD2 (5 bases each). This CDR3 contains 14 residues. Per germline, CDR1 ENHRY and CDR2 SYGVKD. The V gene lost 11 bases and the J gene lost 1 base, with 16 bases spanning the gap.

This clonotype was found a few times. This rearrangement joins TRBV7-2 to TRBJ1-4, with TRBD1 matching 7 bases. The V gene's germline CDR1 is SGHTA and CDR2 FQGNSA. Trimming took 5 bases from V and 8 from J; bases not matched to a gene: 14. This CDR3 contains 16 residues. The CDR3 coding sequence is TGTGCCAGCAGCACAGAGTCCCGGACAGGAGGAGAAAAACTGTTTTTT. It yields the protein CASSTESRTGGEKLFF.